This passage covers 3 T cell receptor beta chains from one sample sequenced in a study of T cells after yellow fever vaccination. TCRdb ran MiXCR on the 5' RACE reads and lists one entry per CDR3 protein. This table has 150,000 to 200,000 distinct CDR3 sequences, approximately 10% appearing once. The sequencing used CD8+ T cells sorted from PBMCs, collected 45 days after the yellow fever booster vaccination. These receptors came from a man younger than 35 who received the YFV17D yellow fever vaccine.

The genes are TRBV7-3 and TRBJ2-7; 9 positions match TRBD2. Germline V gene data show CDR1 as SGHTA and CDR2 as FQGTGA. Unmatched junction bases numbered 8, after V lost 5 bases and J lost 3 bases. The CDR3 runs 15 residues. This CDR3 is CASSPGTSSFYEQYF. In DNA, the CDR3 is TGTGCCAGCAGCCCCGGGACTAGCTCTTTCTACGAGCAGTACTTC.

This sequence joins TRBV6-6 and TRBJ2-7, with D unclear. V was cut by 0 bases and J by 5 bases, with 8 bases left in between. From germline, CDR1 is MNHNY and CDR2 SVGAGI (reference sequence). The CDR3 has 13 residues. The CDR3: CASSYSKLNEQYV. The CDR3 DNA is TGTGCCAGCAGTTACTCGAAGTTAAACGAGCAGTACGTC.

This clonotype was counted a few times. J is TRBJ2-5 and V is TRBV7-9; a possible D gene is TRBD2 (7 bases). Germline CDR1 is SEHNR and CDR2 is FQNEAQ (reference sequence). V shed 5 bases and J shed 5 bases, with 15 bases lying between them. The CDR3 length is 14 residues. CDR3 nucleotide sequence: TGTGCCAGCAGCCCTTCCGGGGGGCTGGAGACCCAGTACTTC. Translation: CASSPSGGLETQYF.